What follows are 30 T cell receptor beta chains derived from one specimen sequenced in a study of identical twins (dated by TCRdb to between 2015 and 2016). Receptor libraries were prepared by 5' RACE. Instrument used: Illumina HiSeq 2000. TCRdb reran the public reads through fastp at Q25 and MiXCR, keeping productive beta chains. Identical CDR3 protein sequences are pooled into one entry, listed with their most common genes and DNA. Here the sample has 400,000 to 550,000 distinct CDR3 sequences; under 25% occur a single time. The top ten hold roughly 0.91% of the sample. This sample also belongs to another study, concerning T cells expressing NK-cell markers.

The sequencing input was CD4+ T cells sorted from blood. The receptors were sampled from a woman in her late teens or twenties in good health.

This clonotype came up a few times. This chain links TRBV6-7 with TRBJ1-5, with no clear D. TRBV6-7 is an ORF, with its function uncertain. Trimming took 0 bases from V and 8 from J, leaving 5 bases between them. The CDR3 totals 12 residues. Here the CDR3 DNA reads TGTGCCAGCAGTTACTCGAGGGAGCCCCAGCATTTT. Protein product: CASSYSREPQHF.

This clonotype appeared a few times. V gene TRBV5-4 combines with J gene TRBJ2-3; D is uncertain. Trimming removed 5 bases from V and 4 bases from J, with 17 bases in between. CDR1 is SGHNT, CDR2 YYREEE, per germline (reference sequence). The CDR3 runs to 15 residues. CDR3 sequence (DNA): TGTGCCAGCAGTTCCACCGCAGGACGATCAGATACGCAGTATTTT. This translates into CASSSTAGRSDTQYF.

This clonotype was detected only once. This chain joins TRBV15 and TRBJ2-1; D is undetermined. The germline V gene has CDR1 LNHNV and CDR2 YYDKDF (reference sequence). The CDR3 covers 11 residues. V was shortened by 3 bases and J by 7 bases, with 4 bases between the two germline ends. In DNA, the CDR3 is TGTGCCACCAGCAGCGAAAATGAGCAGTTCTTC. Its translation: CATSSENEQFF.

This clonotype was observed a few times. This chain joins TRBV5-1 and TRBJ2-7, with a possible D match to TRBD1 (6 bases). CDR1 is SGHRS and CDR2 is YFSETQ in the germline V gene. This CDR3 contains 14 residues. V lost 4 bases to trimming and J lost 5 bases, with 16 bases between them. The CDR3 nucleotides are TGCGCCAGCAGCACAGCTGGACAGCACAACGAGCAGTACTTC. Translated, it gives CASSTAGQHNEQYF. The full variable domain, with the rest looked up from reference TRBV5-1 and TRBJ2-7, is KAGVTQTPRYLIKTRGQQVTLSCSPISGHRSVSWYQQTPGQGLQFLFEYFSETQRNKGNFPGRFSGRQFSNSRSEMNVSTLELGDSALYLCASSTAGQHNEQYFGPGTRLTVT.

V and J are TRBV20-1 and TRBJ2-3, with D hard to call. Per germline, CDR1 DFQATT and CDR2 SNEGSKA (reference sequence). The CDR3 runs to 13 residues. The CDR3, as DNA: TGCAGCCCCAGGAAACCCGAAACAGATACGCAGTATTTT. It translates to CSPRKPETDTQYF.

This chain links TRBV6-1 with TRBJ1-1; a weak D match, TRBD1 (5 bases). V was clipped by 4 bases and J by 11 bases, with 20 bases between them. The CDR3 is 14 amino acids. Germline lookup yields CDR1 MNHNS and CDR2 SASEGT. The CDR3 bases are TGTGCCAGCAGTGTCCCCGTGGTTGGGGGGAAGGCTTTCTTT. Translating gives CASSVPVVGGKAFF.

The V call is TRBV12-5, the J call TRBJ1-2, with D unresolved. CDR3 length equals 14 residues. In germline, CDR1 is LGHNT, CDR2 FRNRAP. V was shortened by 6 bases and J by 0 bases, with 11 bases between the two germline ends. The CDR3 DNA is TGTGCTAGTGGACGGGATACAGCTAACTATGGCTACACCTTC. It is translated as CASGRDTANYGYTF.

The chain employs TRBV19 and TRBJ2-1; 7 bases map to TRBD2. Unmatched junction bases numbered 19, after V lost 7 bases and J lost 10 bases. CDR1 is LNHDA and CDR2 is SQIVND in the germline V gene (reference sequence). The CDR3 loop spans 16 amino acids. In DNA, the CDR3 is TGTGCCAGTACTCGTTCACTGGGGAGGGACCGTCTAGAGCAGTTCTTC. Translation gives CASTRSLGRDRLEQFF.

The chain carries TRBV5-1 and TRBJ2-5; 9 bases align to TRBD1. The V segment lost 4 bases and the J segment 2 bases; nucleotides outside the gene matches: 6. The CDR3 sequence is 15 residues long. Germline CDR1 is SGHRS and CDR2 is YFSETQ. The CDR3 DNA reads TGCGCCAGCAGCCACCCGGGACAGGGACAAGAGACCCAGTACTTC. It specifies CASSHPGQGQETQYF.

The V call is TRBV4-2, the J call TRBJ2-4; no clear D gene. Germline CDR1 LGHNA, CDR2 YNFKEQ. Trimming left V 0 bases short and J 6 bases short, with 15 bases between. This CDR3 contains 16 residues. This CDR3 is CASSQDYGRAVNIQYF. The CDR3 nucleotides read TGTGCCAGCAGCCAAGATTATGGCCGCGCCGTAAACATTCAGTACTTC.

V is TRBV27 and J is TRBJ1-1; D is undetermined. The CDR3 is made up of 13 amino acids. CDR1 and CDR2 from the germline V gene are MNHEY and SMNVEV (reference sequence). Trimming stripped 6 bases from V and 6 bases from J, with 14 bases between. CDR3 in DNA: TGTGCCAGCAGGCCGGGAATCGGCGCTGAAGCTTTCTTT. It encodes CASRPGIGAEAFF.

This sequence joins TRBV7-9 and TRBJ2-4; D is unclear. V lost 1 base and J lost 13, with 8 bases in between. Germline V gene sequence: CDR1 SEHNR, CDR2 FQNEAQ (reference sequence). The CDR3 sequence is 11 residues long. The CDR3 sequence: CASSLGPLQYF. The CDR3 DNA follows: TGTGCCAGCAGCTTAGGTCCCCTCCAGTACTTC.

The CDR3 loop reads CASSPILRGGGYTF. CDR3 nucleotides: TGCGCCAGCAGCCCGATACTAAGGGGCGGAGGCTACACCTTC. The chain is built from TRBV4-3 and TRBJ1-2; D possibly corresponds to TRBD1 (5 bases). From germline, CDR1 is LGHNA and CDR2 YSLEER. The CDR3 is 14 amino acids. Trimming left V 4 bases short and J 8 bases short, with 17 bases between.

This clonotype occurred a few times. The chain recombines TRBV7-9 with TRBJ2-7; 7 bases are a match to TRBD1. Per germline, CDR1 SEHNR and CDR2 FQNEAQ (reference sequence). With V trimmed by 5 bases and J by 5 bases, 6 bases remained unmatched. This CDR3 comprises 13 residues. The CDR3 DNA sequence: TGTGCCAGCAGCCGAAACGACAGGGACGAGCAGTACTTC. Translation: CASSRNDRDEQYF.

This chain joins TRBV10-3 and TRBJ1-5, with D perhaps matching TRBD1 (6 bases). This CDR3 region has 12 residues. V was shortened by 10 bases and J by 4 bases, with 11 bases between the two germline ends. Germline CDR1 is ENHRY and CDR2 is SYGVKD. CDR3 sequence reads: CATRTENQPQHF. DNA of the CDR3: TGTGCCACCCGGACAGAGAATCAGCCCCAGCATTTT.

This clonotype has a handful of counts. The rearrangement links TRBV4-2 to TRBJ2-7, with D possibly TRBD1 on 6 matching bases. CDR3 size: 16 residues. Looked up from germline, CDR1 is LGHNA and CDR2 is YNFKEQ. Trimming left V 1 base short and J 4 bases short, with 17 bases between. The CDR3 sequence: CASSQVISGRGYEQYF. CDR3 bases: TGTGCCAGCAGCCAAGTAATAAGTGGCAGGGGATACGAGCAGTACTTC.

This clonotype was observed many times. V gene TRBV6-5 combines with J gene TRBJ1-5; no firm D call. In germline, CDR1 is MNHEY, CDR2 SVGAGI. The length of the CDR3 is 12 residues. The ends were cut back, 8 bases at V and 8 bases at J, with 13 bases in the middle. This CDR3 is CASWSPGEPQHF. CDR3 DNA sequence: TGTGCCAGCTGGTCTCCGGGAGAGCCCCAGCATTTT.

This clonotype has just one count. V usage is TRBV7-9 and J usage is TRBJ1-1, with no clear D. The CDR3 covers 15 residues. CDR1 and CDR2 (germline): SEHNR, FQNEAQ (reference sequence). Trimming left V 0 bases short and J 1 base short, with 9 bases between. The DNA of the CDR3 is TGTGCCAGCAGCTTAGCGGGATTACAGAACACTGAAGCTTTCTTT. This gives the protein CASSLAGLQNTEAFF.

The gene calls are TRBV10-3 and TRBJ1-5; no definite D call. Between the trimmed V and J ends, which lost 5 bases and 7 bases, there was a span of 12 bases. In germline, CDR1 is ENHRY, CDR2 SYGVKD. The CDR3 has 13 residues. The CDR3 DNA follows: TGTGCCATCAGTTTCGGACCGGGGCAGCCCCAGCATTTT. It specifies CAISFGPGQPQHF.

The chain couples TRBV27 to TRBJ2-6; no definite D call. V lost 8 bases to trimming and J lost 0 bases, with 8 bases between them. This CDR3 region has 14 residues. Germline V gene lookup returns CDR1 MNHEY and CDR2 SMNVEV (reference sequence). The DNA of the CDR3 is TGTGCCAGCGCCCCAGTCTCTGGGGCCAACGTCCTGACTTTC. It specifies CASAPVSGANVLTF. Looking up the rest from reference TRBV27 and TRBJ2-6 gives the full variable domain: EAQVTQNPRYLITVTGKKLTVTCSQNMNHEYMSWYRQDPGLGLRQIYYSMNVEVTDKGDVPEGYKVSRKEKRNFPLILESPSPNQTSLYFCASAPVSGANVLTFGAGSRLTVL.

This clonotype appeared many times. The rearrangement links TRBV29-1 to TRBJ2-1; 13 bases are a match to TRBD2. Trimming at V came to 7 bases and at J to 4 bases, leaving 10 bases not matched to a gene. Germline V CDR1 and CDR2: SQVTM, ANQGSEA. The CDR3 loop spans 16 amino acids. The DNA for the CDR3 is TGCAGCGCCCGGATACTAGCGGGGGGGCTGTACAATGAGCAGTTCTTC. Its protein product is CSARILAGGLYNEQFF.

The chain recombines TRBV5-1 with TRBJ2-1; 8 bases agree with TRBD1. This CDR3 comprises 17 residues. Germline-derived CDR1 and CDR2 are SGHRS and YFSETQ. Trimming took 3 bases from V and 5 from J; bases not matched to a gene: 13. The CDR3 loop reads CASSSPDRDISNNEQFF. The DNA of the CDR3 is TGCGCCAGCAGCTCCCCGGACAGGGATATATCGAACAATGAGCAGTTCTTC. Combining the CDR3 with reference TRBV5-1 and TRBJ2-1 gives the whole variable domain KAGVTQTPRYLIKTRGQQVTLSCSPISGHRSVSWYQQTPGQGLQFLFEYFSETQRNKGNFPGRFSGRQFSNSRSEMNVSTLELGDSALYLCASSSPDRDISNNEQFFGPGTRLTVL.

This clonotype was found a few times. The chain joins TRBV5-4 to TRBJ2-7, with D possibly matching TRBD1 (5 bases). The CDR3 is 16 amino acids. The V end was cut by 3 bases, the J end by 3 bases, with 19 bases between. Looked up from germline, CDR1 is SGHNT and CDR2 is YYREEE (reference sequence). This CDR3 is CASSSKGREVGYEQYF. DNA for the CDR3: TGTGCCAGCAGCTCGAAGGGCAGGGAAGTTGGCTACGAGCAGTACTTC.

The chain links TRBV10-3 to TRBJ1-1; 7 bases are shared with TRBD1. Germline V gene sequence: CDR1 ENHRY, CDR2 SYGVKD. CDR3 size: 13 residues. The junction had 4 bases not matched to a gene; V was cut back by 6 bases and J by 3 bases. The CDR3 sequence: CAISNRGDTEAFF. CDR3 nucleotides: TGTGCCATCAGCAACAGGGGCGACACTGAAGCTTTCTTT.

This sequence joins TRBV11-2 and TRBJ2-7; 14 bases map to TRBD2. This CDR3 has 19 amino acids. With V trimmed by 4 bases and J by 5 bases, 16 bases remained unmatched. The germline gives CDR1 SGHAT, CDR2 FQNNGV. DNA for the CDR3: TGTGCCAGCAGCTCCACGACTAGCGGGGGGGCCTGGAGCTGGAACGAGCAGTACTTC. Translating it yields CASSSTTSGGAWSWNEQYF.

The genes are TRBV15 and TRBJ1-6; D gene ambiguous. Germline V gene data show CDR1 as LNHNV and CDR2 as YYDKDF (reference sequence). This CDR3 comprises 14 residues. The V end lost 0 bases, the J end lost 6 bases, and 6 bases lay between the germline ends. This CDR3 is CATSRDPGNSPLHF. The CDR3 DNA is TGTGCCACCAGCAGAGATCCGGGTAATTCACCCCTCCACTTT.

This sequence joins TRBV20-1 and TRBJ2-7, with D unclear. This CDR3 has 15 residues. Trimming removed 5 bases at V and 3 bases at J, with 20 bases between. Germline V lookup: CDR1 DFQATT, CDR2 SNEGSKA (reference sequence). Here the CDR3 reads CSARKRGNWDYEQYF. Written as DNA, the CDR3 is TGCAGTGCTCGAAAGAGAGGAAATTGGGACTACGAGCAGTACTTC.

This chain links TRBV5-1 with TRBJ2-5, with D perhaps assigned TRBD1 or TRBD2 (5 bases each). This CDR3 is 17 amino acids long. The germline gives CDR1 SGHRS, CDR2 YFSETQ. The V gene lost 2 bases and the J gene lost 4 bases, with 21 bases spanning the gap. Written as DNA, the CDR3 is TGCGCCAGCAGCTTCGTTCCGGTTGGGGGTAGGGGAGAGACCCAGTACTTC. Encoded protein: CASSFVPVGGRGETQYF.

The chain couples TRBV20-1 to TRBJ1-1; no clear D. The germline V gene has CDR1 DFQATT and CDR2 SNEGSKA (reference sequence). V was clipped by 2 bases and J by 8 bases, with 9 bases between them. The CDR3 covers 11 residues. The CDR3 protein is CSARLPVEAFF. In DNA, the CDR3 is TGCAGTGCTAGATTACCGGTAGAAGCTTTCTTT.

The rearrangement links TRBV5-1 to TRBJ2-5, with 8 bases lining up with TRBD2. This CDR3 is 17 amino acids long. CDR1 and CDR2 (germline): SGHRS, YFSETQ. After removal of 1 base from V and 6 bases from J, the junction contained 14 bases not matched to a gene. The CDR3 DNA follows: TGCGCCAGCAGCTTGCCGGAGACTAGCGTGCTCGGGAAGACCCAGTACTTC. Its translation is CASSLPETSVLGKTQYF.